Given below is one TCR beta chain in context. Its antigen is undetermined. Each CDR3 protein gets one entry after TCRdb re-called the RACE reads with MiXCR. Of under 50,000 distinct CDR3 sequences listed, more than 8% are singletons. Time point reported: patch test 3, about 24 weeks after DPC sensitization. Treatment indicated: therapeutic diphenylcyclopropenone sensitization with weekly scalp DPC. The starting material, unfractionated whole blood, was used for total RNA extraction. Each patch-test visit's blood sample preceded patch application. This record belongs to a study of human T cells and chemical hapten exposure. Overall study findings and caveats: A positive correlation with patch test score was shown by PT1 expanded TCR counts.

CDR3 size: 15 residues. Germline CDR1 is LNHDA and CDR2 is SQIVND (reference sequence). The V end was cut by 2 bases, the J end by 3 bases, with 11 bases between. This clonotype was sampled from a man over 45 with alopecia areata. Some clones in this sample may be carry-over from other donors' samples. The sequencing used whole blood, collected in connection with sensitization to the hapten diphenylcyclopropenone (DPC). The chain employs TRBV19 and TRBJ2-1; D unclear. The CDR3 nucleotides are TGTGCCAGTAGTATATTTTCCTCCTACTACAATGAGCAGTTCTTC. Residues: CASSIFSSYYNEQFF.